The rows below give T cell receptor beta chains drawn from one sample of a study of T cell responses to AZD1222 COVID-19 vaccine. Here immunoSEQ multiplex PCR was the method, and the copy in TCRdb shows in-frame clones only, minus some. The table has around 140,000 clones, approximately 90% seen once. Sequencing was performed on peripheral blood, taken 28 days after the second AZD1222 dose. The source of these receptors is an adult who received the AZD1222 COVID-19 vaccine. CDR3s include the opening cysteine and the closing phenylalanine or tryptophan. Each record gives: D gene, V gene, clone size, J gene, CDR3 DNA, CDR3 protein. D genes are given only for firm matches. Clone sizes are given selectively: once, few, many, or a class where the clone is expanded.

TRBD1	TRBV5-1	-	TRBJ2-7	TGCGCCAGCAGCCGAAGCCCCGGGACAGGGTCGGACGAGCAGTACTTC	CASSRSPGTGSDEQYF
-	TRBV18	-	TRBJ1-4	TGTGCCAGCTCGCGGGACCTCCGGGGTGAAAAACTGTTTTTT	CASSRDLRGEKLFF
-	TRBV3-1/TRBV3-2	-	TRBJ1-6	TGTGCCAGCAGCCAAGGGGGGGACGGCTTGAGGATAGCCCTCCACTTT	CASSQGGDGLRIALHF
-	TRBV11-3	-	TRBJ2-2	TGTGCCAGCAGCACCCGTGGAAATACCGGGGAGCTGTTTTTT	CASSTRGNTGELFF
TRBD2	TRBV2	-	TRBJ2-3	TGTGCCAGCCGCCGGGAGAGCGGGAGTGGAGATACGCAGTATTTT	CASRRESGSGDTQYF
TRBD1	TRBV27	-	TRBJ1-1	TGTGCCAGCAGTCTAAAAACAGGGGTGAACACTGAAGCTTTCTTT	CASSLKTGVNTEAFF
-	TRBV12-5	once	TRBJ1-2	TGTGCTAGTGGTTTGGTACAGGAACCCCTATATGGCTACACCTTC	CASGLVQEPLYGYTF
-	TRBV7-3	-	TRBJ2-1	TGTGCCAGCAGCTTAAATCCACCAGGGGTCGGTAGTAATGAGCAGTTCTTC	CASSLNPPGVGSNEQFF
TRBD2	TRBV19	-	TRBJ2-1	TGTGCCAGTGAAGGGACTAGCGGGAGATACAATGAGCAGTTCTTC	CASEGTSGRYNEQFF
TRBD2	TRBV7-3	once	TRBJ2-1	TGTGCCAGCAGCTTAGGACTAGCGGGAGAGTCCTACAATGAGCAGTTCTTC	CASSLGLAGESYNEQFF
-	TRBV24-1	-	TRBJ1-5	TGTGCCACCAGTGACGCGGGGTTTAATAGCAATCAGCCCCAGCATTTT	CATSDAGFNSNQPQHF
-	TRBV6-5	-	TRBJ1-1	TGTGCCAGCAGTTACAGGAGGAACACTGAAGCTTTCTTT	CASSYRRNTEAFF
TRBD2	TRBV19	-	TRBJ2-2	TGTGCCAGTAGCCCGGGACTAGCAACCGGGGAGCTGTTTTTT	CASSPGLATGELFF
TRBD1	TRBV7-9	-	TRBJ2-1	TGTGCCAGCAGCTTCTGGGACAGGGCGTCCAATGAGCAGTTCTTC	CASSFWDRASNEQFF
-	TRBV7-8	-	TRBJ2-1	TGTGCCAGCAGCTTAGATCCCGGGAGCCTCTCCTACAATGAGCAGTTCTTC	CASSLDPGSLSYNEQFF
-	TRBV9	-	TRBJ2-7	TGCCCTTTTGACAGTTGGTGTGAGCAGTACTTC	CPFDSWCEQYF
TRBD1	TRBV7-9	-	TRBJ2-7	TGTGCCAGCAGCATGGGACAGACAGCCTACGAGCAGTACTTC	CASSMGQTAYEQYF
-	TRBV30	-	TRBJ1-5	TGTGCCTGGAGTTCCGGACAGCATCAGCCCCAGCATTTT	CAWSSGQHQPQHF
-	TRBV27	-	TRBJ1-1	TGTGCCAGCAGACGGATTCACACTGAAGCTTTCTTT	CASRRIHTEAFF
TRBD2	TRBV9	-	TRBJ2-1	TGTGCCAGCAGCGTAGGGCTAGCGGACTACAATGAGCAGTTCTTC	CASSVGLADYNEQFF
TRBD1	TRBV6-5	-	TRBJ1-5	TGTGCCAGCAGTTCGGGACAGCTCAATCAGCCCCAGCATTTT	CASSSGQLNQPQHF
-	TRBV9	-	TRBJ2-7	TGTGCCAGCAGCGGGGACTTCTTGGAGCAGTACTTC	CASSGDFLEQYF
TRBD1	TRBV7-9	few	TRBJ1-4	TGTGCCAGCAGCCGCTCCTGGGACAGAAATGAAAAACTGTTTTTT	CASSRSWDRNEKLFF
-	TRBV29-1	-	TRBJ1-2	TGCAGCGTTGGGCTCTACACCTTC	CSVGLYTF
-	TRBV6-1	-	TRBJ1-5	TGTGCCAGCAGTGAACTGGACAGTAGCAATCAGCCCCAGCATTTT	CASSELDSSNQPQHF
-	TRBV27	-	TRBJ1-6	TGTGCCAGCGCGGGACAACGGCGAATCTCCTATAATTCACCCCTCCACTTT	CASAGQRRISYNSPLHF
TRBD1	TRBV3-1/TRBV3-2	-	TRBJ2-1	TGTGCCAGCAAGCGGTCCCGGGACAGGGATAGGGGCCACAATGAGCAGTTCTTC	CASKRSRDRDRGHNEQFF
-	TRBV15	-	TRBJ2-1	TGTGCCACCAGCAGAGTCAAGGTCAATGAGCAGTTCTTC	CATSRVKVNEQFF
-	TRBV6-1	-	TRBJ1-2	TGTGCCAGCAGTGAGGTGACAGTTCGGCACTATGGCTACACCTTC	CASSEVTVRHYGYTF
-	TRBV19	-	TRBJ2-1	TGTGCCAGTAGTATCAATTCCGACAAGTACAATGAGCAGTTCTTC	CASSINSDKYNEQFF
TRBD2	TRBV5-4	once	TRBJ2-7	TGTGCCAGCAGCCCCGGGGGAGCGGGGATCTACGAGCAGTACTTC	CASSPGGAGIYEQYF
TRBD2	TRBV12-5	-	TRBJ2-3	TGTGCTAGTGGTTTGGGGCTAGCGGGACTCACAGATACGCAGTATTTT	CASGLGLAGLTDTQYF
-	TRBV6-1	-	TRBJ1-4	TGTGCCAGCAGTGACCCGGGGAGGAGAGATGAAAAACTGTTTTTT	CASSDPGRRDEKLFF
TRBD1	TRBV7-9	once	TRBJ2-1	TGTGCCAGCAGCTTACGGACAGGAAGGTACAATGAGCAGTTCTTC	CASSLRTGRYNEQFF
-	TRBV29-1	-	TRBJ2-7	TGCAGCGTCCTAGGGGGCTACGAGCAGTACTTC	CSVLGGYEQYF
-	TRBV5-1	-	TRBJ2-5	TGCGCCAGCAGCTTACAGGGTCAAGAGACCCAGTACTTC	CASSLQGQETQYF
-	TRBV7-8	-	TRBJ1-1	TGTGCCAGCAGCCGACAGATGAACACTGAAGCTTTCTTT	CASSRQMNTEAFF
-	TRBV30	once	TRBJ1-1	TGTGCCTGGAGTGGGGCCGGAGGCCCCCTGGCTTTCTTT	CAWSGAGGPLAFF
-	TRBV5-4	-	TRBJ1-2	TGTGCCAGCAGCTTGGACACAGACTATGGCTACACCTTC	CASSLDTDYGYTF
-	TRBV7-2	-	TRBJ2-2	TGTGCCAGCAGCTTTATACGGTTAACCGGGGAGCTGTTTTTT	CASSFIRLTGELFF
TRBD2	TRBV28	-	TRBJ2-1	TGTGCCAGCAGGCCGGCGGGAGTTACTAACAATGAGCAGTTCTTC	CASRPAGVTNNEQFF
-	TRBV30	once	TRBJ1-4	TGTGCCTCCGCAAGGGGTGATGCAAAACTGTTTTTT	CASARGDAKLFF
-	TRBV19	-	TRBJ2-3	TGTGCCAGTAGCTCTAGAAAACAGGCAGATACGCAGTATTTT	CASSSRKQADTQYF
TRBD1	TRBV5-4	-	TRBJ1-2	TGTGCCAGCAGCAGAAACAGGGGTTTAGACTATGGCTACACCTTC	CASSRNRGLDYGYTF
-	TRBV7-9	-	TRBJ1-6	TGTGCCAGCAGCTTGGGGGGCGCGTGGAATTCACCCCTCCACTTT	CASSLGGAWNSPLHF
-	TRBV30	-	TRBJ1-2	TGTGCCTGGGACAGGTTCCCTCTCTATGGCTACACCTTC	CAWDRFPLYGYTF
-	TRBV6-6	-	TRBJ2-1	TGTGCCAGCAGTTCTGGGGGTTATGAGCAGTTCTTC	CASSSGGYEQFF
-	TRBV28	-	TRBJ2-7	TGTGCCAGCAGCCCCCCGGGACACCTCTACGAGCAGTACTTC	CASSPPGHLYEQYF
-	TRBV15	-	TRBJ1-4	TGTGCCACCAGCAGAGGCCCCGGGGCAGCCCAGACGAACAAACTGTTTTTT	CATSRGPGAAQTNKLFF
-	TRBV15	-	TRBJ2-7	TGTGCCACCAGCAGACGCGGGAACTACGAGCAGTACTTC	CATSRRGNYEQYF
-	TRBV3-1/TRBV3-2	-	TRBJ1-1	TGTGCCAGCAGCCAATGGGACACTGAAGCTTTCTTT	CASSQWDTEAFF
TRBD2	TRBV4-2	-	TRBJ2-7	TGTGCCAGCAGCCATCCTCAACTAGCGGGAGGGGCATACGAGCAGTACTTC	CASSHPQLAGGAYEQYF
-	TRBV6-2/TRBV6-3	-	TRBJ2-4	TGTGCCAGCAGTTACTCTCCAGGGAAACTAGCCAAAAACATTCAGTACTTC	CASSYSPGKLAKNIQYF
-	TRBV11-2	-	TRBJ2-3	TGTGCCAGCAGCCGAAGTCCAATTGGCACAGATACGCAGTATTTT	CASSRSPIGTDTQYF
-	TRBV7-3	once	TRBJ2-1	TGTGCCAGCAGCCTGGGGAGTACGGTCCACAATGAGCAGTTCTTC	CASSLGSTVHNEQFF